These 25 T cell receptor beta chains were sequenced from one sample in a study of blood T cell repertoires in COVID-19 (TCRdb year 2020). The library was generated by the immunoSEQ multiplex PCR assay. TCRdb limited this immuneACCESS table to in-frame rearrangements with V and J called. A share of clones is missing; checked studies link under half to unresolved V genes, and the rest is unexplained. This sample holds roughly 80,000 clones; approximately 82% were observed only once. Just over 20% of the sample rests with the top ten. The sequenced sample consisted of peripheral blood. The receptors here all came from a human donor in a cohort sampled during active COVID-19.

The rearrangement uses TRBV28 and TRBJ1-1, with D uncertain. Germline V gives CDR1 MDHEN, CDR2 SYDVKM. The CDR3 runs to 15 residues. V lost 1 base to trimming and J lost 6 bases, with 15 bases between them. The CDR3 bases are TGTGCCAGCAGTTTATCCCTCCTTTCCGTATCTGAAGCTTTCTTT. Translation gives CASSLSLLSVSEAFF.

The rearrangement joins TRBV5-6 to TRBJ2-6; weak D call: TRBD2 (5 bases). The V gene's germline CDR1 is SGHDT and CDR2 YYEEEE. CDR3 length: 16 residues. V lost 0 bases to trimming and J lost 0 bases, with 7 bases between them. For the CDR3, the DNA is TGTGCCAGCAGCTTGGCCGGGAACTCTGGGGCCAACGTCCTGACTTTC. It translates to CASSLAGNSGANVLTF.

The chain links TRBV5-1 to TRBJ2-1, with 7 positions matching TRBD1. V lost 4 bases, J lost 4 bases, and 8 bases stayed unmatched. Germline values: CDR1 SGHRS, CDR2 YFSETQ. The CDR3 sequence is 15 residues long. This CDR3 is CASSLRQGIYNEQFF. The DNA of the CDR3 is TGCGCCAGCAGCCTAAGACAGGGTATTTACAATGAGCAGTTCTTC.

In regard to this clone: The identical CDR3 is also encoded by other nucleotide sequences in the sample. The chain has TRBV7-9 and TRBJ1-4; D not resolved. Trimming stripped 1 base from V and 5 bases from J, with 11 bases between. Germline V gene sequence: CDR1 SEHNR, CDR2 FQNEAQ (reference sequence). There are 15 residues in the CDR3. The DNA for the CDR3 is TGTGCCAGCAGCTTAGGTGGCCAGTTCAATGAAAAACTGTTTTTT. Amino acid sequence: CASSLGGQFNEKLFF.

V gene TRBV2 combines with J gene TRBJ1-2; the match to TRBD1 covers 9 bases. Germline lookup yields CDR1 SNHLY and CDR2 FYNNEI. Trimming took 4 bases from V and 4 from J; bases not matched to a gene: 4. This CDR3 spans 14 amino acids. Written as DNA, the CDR3 is TGTGCCAGCAGTGGGACAGGGGCCCGCTATGGCTACACCTTC. Its protein product is CASSGTGARYGYTF. The full variable domain, completed using reference TRBV2 and TRBJ1-2, is EPEVTQTPSHQVTQMGQEVILRCVPISNHLYFYWYRQILGQKVEFLVSFYNNEISEKSEIFDDQFSVERPDGSNFTLKIRSTKLEDSAMYFCASSGTGARYGYTFGSGTRLTVV.

J is TRBJ2-2 and V is TRBV28; 9 positions match TRBD2. Germline loops: CDR1 MDHEN, CDR2 SYDVKM. The CDR3 is 15 amino acids. V shed 2 bases, J shed 6 bases, and the junction held 4 bases outside the gene matches. The CDR3 protein is CASSLSLAGSGELFF. CDR3 nucleotide sequence: TGTGCCAGCAGTTTAAGTCTAGCGGGGTCCGGGGAGCTGTTTTTT.

The chain couples TRBV27 to TRBJ2-4; 9 bases fit TRBD2. There are 16 residues in the CDR3. CDR1 MNHEY and CDR2 SMNVEV come from the germline V gene (reference sequence). After removal of 2 bases from V and 2 bases from J, the junction contained 4 bases not matched to a gene. In DNA, the CDR3 is TGTGCCAGCAGTTTAGTAGCGGGGGCCACCAAAAACATTCAGTACTTC. This translates into CASSLVAGATKNIQYF.

The chain carries TRBV2 and TRBJ2-7; TRBD2 matches at 10 bases. V was pared by 6 bases and J by 3 bases, with 5 bases of the junction left unmatched. CDR3 size: 14 residues. CDR1 is SNHLY, CDR2 FYNNEI, per germline. The chain's CDR3 is CASSVAGGNYEQYF. CDR3 in DNA: TGTGCCAGCAGCGTAGCGGGGGGAAACTACGAGCAGTACTTC.

This clone was counted a single time. J is TRBJ2-7 and V is TRBV4-2, with 15 bases identical to TRBD2. V lost 4 bases to trimming and J lost 2 bases; unmatched junction nucleotides: 15. Germline V gives CDR1 LGHNA, CDR2 YNFKEQ. This CDR3 has 20 amino acids. CDR3 protein: CASSPWQGGLAGGQTYEQYF. Here the CDR3 DNA reads TGTGCCAGCAGCCCATGGCAGGGGGGACTAGCGGGGGGCCAAACCTACGAGCAGTACTTC.

The chain has TRBV18 and TRBJ1-5; 7 positions agree with TRBD1. There are 16 residues in the CDR3. Germline CDR1 KGHSH, CDR2 LQKENI. The ends lost 1 base at V and 0 bases at J; junction bases unmatched: 3. CDR3: CASSPLGTVSNQPQHF. Written as DNA, the CDR3 is TGTGCCAGCTCACCACTTGGGACAGTTAGCAATCAGCCCCAGCATTTT.

In its sample, this clone was seen a few times. The chain joins TRBV9 to TRBJ2-5; 12 positions match TRBD2. The CDR3 extends over 15 amino acids. From germline, CDR1 is SGDLS and CDR2 YYNGEE. Trimming at V came to 0 bases and at J to 5 bases, leaving 2 bases not matched to a gene. The CDR3 DNA follows: TGTGCCAGCAGCGTAGGGACTAGCGGGGCCGAGACCCAGTACTTC. Translation gives CASSVGTSGAETQYF.

The rearrangement links TRBV7-2 to TRBJ1-2; 7 nucleotides agree with TRBD1. Germline V gene data show CDR1 as SGHTA and CDR2 as FQGNSA. The CDR3 loop spans 15 amino acids. V gave up 4 bases and J gave up 1 base; unmatched junction bases: 6. This CDR3 is CASSWRRDSNYGYTF. The DNA of the CDR3 is TGTGCCAGCAGCTGGAGAAGGGACAGTAACTATGGCTACACCTTC.

The V gene is TRBV25-1, the J gene TRBJ1-4, with D possibly being TRBD1 (6 bases). Deletions cut 3 bases from V and 8 bases from J, with 19 bases between. CDR1 is MGHDK and CDR2 is SYGVNS in the germline V gene. CDR3 length: 16 amino acids. CDR3 residues: CASSEKGQIRQEKLFF. DNA of the CDR3: TGTGCCAGCAGTGAGAAGGGACAAATAAGGCAGGAAAAACTGTTTTTT.

The rearrangement links TRBV28 to TRBJ1-4; TRBD1 aligns across 10 bases. This CDR3 contains 19 residues. From germline, CDR1 is MDHEN and CDR2 SYDVKM. The V and J ends lost 2 bases and 0 bases, in that order; junction bases with no gene match: 9. The CDR3, as DNA: TGTGCCAGCAGTTTAGCGACAGGGGGCGCGAGGACAACTAATGAAAAACTGTTTTTT. Amino acids: CASSLATGGARTTNEKLFF.

The chain uses TRBV27 and TRBJ1-2; 9 nucleotides match TRBD1. Germline CDR1 MNHEY, CDR2 SMNVEV (reference sequence). Trimming cost V 5 bases and J 5 bases; bases outside gene matches: 9. CDR3 length: 15 amino acids. The CDR3 loop is CASSPGTGNRYGYTF. As DNA, the CDR3 is TGTGCCAGCAGTCCCGGGACAGGGAATAGGTATGGCTACACCTTC.

This clone was recorded once. J is TRBJ1-2 and V is TRBV15; 7 bases map to TRBD1. Looked up from germline, CDR1 is LNHNV and CDR2 is YYDKDF (reference sequence). CDR3 length equals 16 residues. V lost 0 bases, J lost 5 bases, and 9 bases stayed unmatched. The CDR3 nucleotides are TGTGCCACCAGCAGAGATTCAGGGGGTGCTGGGTATGGCTACACCTTC. Its protein product is CATSRDSGGAGYGYTF. Full variable domain (outside the CDR3, taken from reference TRBV15 and TRBJ1-2): DAMVIQNPRYQVTQFGKPVTLSCSQTLNHNVMYWYQQKSSQAPKLLFHYYDKDFNNEADTPDNFQSRRPNTSFCFLDIRSPGLGDTAMYLCATSRDSGGAGYGYTFGSGTRLTVV.

This chain connects TRBV28 to TRBJ2-5, with D maybe TRBD2 (7 bases). V was cut by 6 bases and J by 4 bases, with 15 bases left in between. This CDR3 spans 14 amino acids. The germline CDR1 and CDR2 sequences are MDHEN and SYDVKM. The DNA of the CDR3 is TGTGCCAGCAGCCCGAACAGGGAGGGAGAGACCCAGTACTTC. Protein: CASSPNREGETQYF.

The chain has TRBV11-1 and TRBJ2-1, with a tentative D call TRBD1 (5 bases). V was pared by 3 bases and J by 1 base, with 7 bases between. CDR1 is SGHAT and CDR2 is FQDESV in the germline V gene (reference sequence). The CDR3 runs 14 residues. In DNA form, the CDR3 reads TGTGCCAGCAGCTTTGGGGCATCCTACAATGAGCAGTTCTTC. It encodes CASSFGASYNEQFF.

The chain combines TRBV14 with TRBJ1-1; D may be TRBD1 (5 bases). Trimming pared 6 bases from V and 0 bases from J, leaving 11 bases between. Germline CDR1 SGHDN, CDR2 FVKESK. This CDR3 has 14 residues. The CDR3 DNA reads TGTGCCAGCAGTGGGGCTGGTATGAACACTGAAGCTTTCTTT. Its protein is CASSGAGMNTEAFF.

The chain is built from TRBV4-2 and TRBJ2-2; 10 nucleotides match TRBD2. CDR3 size: 15 residues. Losses at the gene ends were 1 base for V and 7 bases for J; bases not matched to a gene: 3. Germline lookup yields CDR1 LGHNA and CDR2 YNFKEQ. Here the CDR3 reads CASSQASGGFGELFF. The CDR3 DNA sequence: TGTGCCAGCAGCCAAGCTAGCGGGGGTTTCGGGGAGCTGTTTTTT.

V is TRBV28 and J is TRBJ1-2, with D uncertain. From germline, CDR1 is MDHEN and CDR2 SYDVKM. This CDR3 is 12 amino acids long. V was shortened by 5 bases and J by 7 bases, with 11 bases between the two germline ends. The DNA of the CDR3 is TGTGCCAGCAGTCGCCGGGAGTCTGGCTACACCTTC. Protein product: CASSRRESGYTF.

V and J are TRBV6-5 and TRBJ2-5, with D perhaps matching TRBD2 (6 bases). Germline V CDR1 and CDR2: MNHEY, SVGAGI. V shed 4 bases and J shed 3 bases, with 15 bases lying between them. This CDR3 is 15 amino acids long. CDR3 nucleotides: TGTGCCAGCAGTTTCGTCAGGGAGGCTGAAGAGACCCAGTACTTC. It translates to CASSFVREAEETQYF.

This rearrangement joins TRBV19 to TRBJ1-2; D unclear. The CDR3 runs to 15 residues. Trimming cost V 0 bases and J 6 bases, with 14 bases left between them. From germline, CDR1 is LNHDA and CDR2 SQIVND (reference sequence). The CDR3 coding sequence is TGTGCCAGTAGTATAGATCAAACCGATCAGGATGGCTACACCTTC. Its translation is CASSIDQTDQDGYTF.

The rearrangement joins TRBV2 to TRBJ2-5; D unclear. The V end was cut by 6 bases, the J end by 5 bases, with 7 bases between. Germline CDR1 and CDR2: SNHLY and FYNNEI. This CDR3 is built from 11 residues. The CDR3 DNA follows: TGTGCCAGCAGGATTAGTGAGACCCAGTACTTC. Its translation is CASRISETQYF.

The V and J genes are TRBV6-2 or TRBV6-3 and TRBJ2-7; 11 bases are shared with TRBD2. Per germline, CDR1 MNHEY and CDR2 SVGEGT. This CDR3 region has 17 residues. Trimming removed 5 bases from V and 0 bases from J; junction bases left unmatched: 9. The CDR3 DNA sequence: TGTGCCAGCAGTCCCCCCATAGCGGGGGGGAGCTCCTACGAGCAGTACTTC. Translating it yields CASSPPIAGGSSYEQYF.